This record concerns one TCR beta chain sequence. The antigen remains undetermined. One junction end disagrees with the germline gene, perhaps due to a read error. Broader study findings: Tumor Tregs overlapped most with tumor, then blood, naive CD4+ cells. Whole repertoires were not studied in the larger cohort, only one V-J beta rearrangement.

This CDR3 has 15 residues. CDR1 and CDR2 (germline): SGHTA, FQGTGA. After constant-region reverse-primer amplification, full-length variable regions underwent semi-nested PCR with Nested Universal Primer A. In TCRdb, the 5' RACE reads were re-called with MiXCR into one record per CDR3 protein. This sample carries about 8,600 distinct CDR3 sequences, more than 15% of them seen once, and the ten largest clones take about 4%. This clonotype was sampled from a female donor with breast cancer. V gene TRBV7-3 combines with J gene TRBJ2-1, with D possibly being TRBD2 (5 bases). The sample taken for sequencing was memory CD4+ T cells sorted from blood. The subset is: memory CD4+ T cells, CD4+CD45RO+CD25-. The CDR3 DNA reads TGTGGCAGCAGCTTAACTGAGGGAGCTATGGATGAGCAGTTCTTC. Protein sequence: CGSSLTEGAMDEQFF.